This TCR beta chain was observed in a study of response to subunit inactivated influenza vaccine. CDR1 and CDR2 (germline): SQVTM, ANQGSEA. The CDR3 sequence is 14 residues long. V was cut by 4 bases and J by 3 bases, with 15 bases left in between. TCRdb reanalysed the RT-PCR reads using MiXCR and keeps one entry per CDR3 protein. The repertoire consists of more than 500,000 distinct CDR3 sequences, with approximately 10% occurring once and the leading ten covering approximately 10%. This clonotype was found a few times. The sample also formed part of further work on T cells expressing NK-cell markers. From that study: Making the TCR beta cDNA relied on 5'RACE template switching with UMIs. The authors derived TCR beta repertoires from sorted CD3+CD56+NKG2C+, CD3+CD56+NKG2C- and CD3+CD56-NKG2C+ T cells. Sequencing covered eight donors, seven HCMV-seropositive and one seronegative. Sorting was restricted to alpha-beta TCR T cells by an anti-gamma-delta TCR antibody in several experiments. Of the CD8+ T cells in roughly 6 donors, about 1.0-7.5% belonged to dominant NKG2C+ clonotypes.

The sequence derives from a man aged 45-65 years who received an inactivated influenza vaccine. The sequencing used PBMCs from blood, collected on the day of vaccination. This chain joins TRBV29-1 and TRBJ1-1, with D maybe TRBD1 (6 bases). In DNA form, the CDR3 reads TGCAGCGTTGCCGCCGGGACAAGGGACACTGAAGCTTTCTTT. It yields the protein CSVAAGTRDTEAFF.